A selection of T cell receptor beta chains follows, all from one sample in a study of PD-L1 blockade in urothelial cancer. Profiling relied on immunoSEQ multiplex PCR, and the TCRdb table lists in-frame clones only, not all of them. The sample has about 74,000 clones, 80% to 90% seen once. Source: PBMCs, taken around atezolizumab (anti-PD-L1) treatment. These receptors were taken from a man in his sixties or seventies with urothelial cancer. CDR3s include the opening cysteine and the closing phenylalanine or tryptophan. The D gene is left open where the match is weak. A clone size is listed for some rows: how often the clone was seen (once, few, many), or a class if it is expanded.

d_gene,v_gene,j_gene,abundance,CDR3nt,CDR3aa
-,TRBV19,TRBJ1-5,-,TGTGCCAGTAGTATAGATCTAACAGTCCCCCAGCATTTT,CASSIDLTVPQHF
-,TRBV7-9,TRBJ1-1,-,TGTGCCAGCAGCCCAAACACCAATCTGGCTGAAGCTTTCTTT,CASSPNTNLAEAFF
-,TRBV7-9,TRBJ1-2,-,TGTGCCAGCAGCTCTGGAGGGGCCCTTGGCTACACCTTC,CASSSGGALGYTF
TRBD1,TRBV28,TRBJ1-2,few,TGTGCCAGCAGGCAGGGGGGTCAGGACTATGGCTACACCTTC,CASRQGGQDYGYTF
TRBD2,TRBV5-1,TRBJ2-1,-,TGCGCCAGCAGCGGGCTAGCGGGAGGGAATGAGCAGTTCTTC,CASSGLAGGNEQFF
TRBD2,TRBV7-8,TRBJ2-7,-,TGTGCCAGCAGCTTAATCTCTAGCGGGAGGGCCCACGAGCAGTACTTC,CASSLISSGRAHEQYF
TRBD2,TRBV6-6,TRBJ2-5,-,TGTGCCAGCCTTGAGCGGGGACGAGAGACCCAGTACTTC,CASLERGRETQYF
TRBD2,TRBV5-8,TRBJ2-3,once,TGTGCCAGCAGCCATTCCGGGACTAGCGGGAGGATCACAGATACGCAGTATTTT,CASSHSGTSGRITDTQYF
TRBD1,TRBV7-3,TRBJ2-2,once,TGTGCCAGCAGCCACCCTAGACAGGGGGGTAACGGGGAGCTGTTTTTT,CASSHPRQGGNGELFF
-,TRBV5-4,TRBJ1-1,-,TGTGCCAGCAGCACAGTGACAGGGAACACTGAAGCTTTCTTT,CASSTVTGNTEAFF
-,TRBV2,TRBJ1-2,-,TGTGCCAGCAGTGAAAATTGGGGGGGTAGCTATGGCTACACCTTC,CASSENWGGSYGYTF
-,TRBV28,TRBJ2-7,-,TGTGCCAGCAGTCAAACTAATCAATTCTACGAGCAGTACTTC,CASSQTNQFYEQYF
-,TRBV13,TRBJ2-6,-,TGTGCCAGCAGCCGGGACTTTCCTGGGGCCAACGTCCTGACTTTC,CASSRDFPGANVLTF
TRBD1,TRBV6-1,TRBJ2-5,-,TGTGCCAGCAGTGAACGTTGGGTCCCCCCGGACAGGGAAAGAGAGACCCAGTACTTC,CASSERWVPPDRERETQYF
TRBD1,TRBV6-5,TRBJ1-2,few,TGTGCCAGCGGCACAGGGGGATCATCTGGCTACACCTTC,CASGTGGSSGYTF
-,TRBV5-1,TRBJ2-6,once,TGCGCCAGCAGCTTGGTGGGCTCCCCCTCTGGGGCCAACGTCCTGACTTTC,CASSLVGSPSGANVLTF
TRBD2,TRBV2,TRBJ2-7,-,TGTGCCAGCAGGGAGCGACTAGCCGGGTACGAGCAGTACTTC,CASRERLAGYEQYF
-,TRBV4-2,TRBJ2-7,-,TGTGCCAGCAGCCAAGATCTAGGCTCCTACGAGCAGTACTTC,CASSQDLGSYEQYF
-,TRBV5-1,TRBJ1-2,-,TGCGCCAGCAGCTTGGATCCTGGCAGTAACTATGGCTACACCTTC,CASSLDPGSNYGYTF
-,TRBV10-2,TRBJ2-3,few,TGCGCCCGGGCGGCGGGTACGACAGATACGCAGTATTTT,CARAAGTTDTQYF
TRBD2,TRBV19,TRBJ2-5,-,TGTGCCAGTAGTATCGGACTAGCGGACAGGAGGTTGGAGACCCAGTACTTC,CASSIGLADRRLETQYF
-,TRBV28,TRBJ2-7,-,TGTGCCAGCAGTTTAGCCCTCTCGGGGTTGATGAACGAGCAGTACTTC,CASSLALSGLMNEQYF
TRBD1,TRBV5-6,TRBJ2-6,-,TGTGCCAGCAGCCCGGGACAGGGAAACTCTGGGGCCAACGTCCTGACTTTC,CASSPGQGNSGANVLTF
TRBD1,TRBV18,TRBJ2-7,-,TGTGCCAGCTCACCAGGACAGGGAACCTACGAGCAGTACTTC,CASSPGQGTYEQYF
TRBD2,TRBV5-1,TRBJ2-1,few,TGCGCCAGCAGCTTACGGACTAGCGGGAGCTTACTTCACAATGAGCAGTTCTTC,CASSLRTSGSLLHNEQFF
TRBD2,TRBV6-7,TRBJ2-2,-,TGTGCCAGCAGTACCTCCCTATTGCTAGCGGGAGGATCCGGGGAGCTGTTTTTT,CASSTSLLLAGGSGELFF
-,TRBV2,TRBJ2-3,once,TGTGCCAGCAGTTCTAGCACAGATACGCAGTATTTT,CASSSSTDTQYF
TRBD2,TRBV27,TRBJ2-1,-,TGTGCCAGCAGTGCCGTCCCCACTAGCGGGAGGGCCCGAAATGAGCAGTTCTTC,CASSAVPTSGRARNEQFF
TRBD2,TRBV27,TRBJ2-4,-,TGTGCCAGCAGCCAACGGACTAGCGGACTAGCCAAAAACATTCAGTACTTC,CASSQRTSGLAKNIQYF
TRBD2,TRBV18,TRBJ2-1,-,TGTGCCAGCTCACCGCGGGGACTAGCGGGAGATGGTGAGCAGTTCTTC,CASSPRGLAGDGEQFF
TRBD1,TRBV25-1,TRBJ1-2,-,TGTGCCAGCAGTGCGACAGGGGCCTACACCTTC,CASSATGAYTF
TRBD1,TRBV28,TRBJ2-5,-,TGTGCCAGCAGTACCTCGGGACAGGGGGCATCGAAGACCCAGTACTTC,CASSTSGQGASKTQYF
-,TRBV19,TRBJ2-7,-,TGTGCCAGTAGCTTAGTAGACTACGAGCAGTACTTC,CASSLVDYEQYF
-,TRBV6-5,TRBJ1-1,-,TGTGGGACTAAATTAGGTGGGGAGAGCACTGAAGCTTTCTTT,CGTKLGGESTEAFF
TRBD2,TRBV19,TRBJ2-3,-,TGTGCCAGTAGTATACAAGCGGGAGTCGGGGGAAACACAGATACGCAGTATTTT,CASSIQAGVGGNTDTQYF
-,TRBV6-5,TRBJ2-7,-,TGTGCCAGCAGTTACCGAAGGGGCAGCGAGCAGTACTTC,CASSYRRGSEQYF
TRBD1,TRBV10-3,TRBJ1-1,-,TGTGCCATCAGTGTCGAGGTGGGCAGGGGGCTCACTGAAGCTTTCTTT,CAISVEVGRGLTEAFF
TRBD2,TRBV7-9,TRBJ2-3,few,TGTGCCAGCAGCCCCGTCCCAGCGGGGAGCACAGATACGCAGTATTTT,CASSPVPAGSTDTQYF
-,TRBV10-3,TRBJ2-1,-,TGTGCCATCAGGTCCGCTAGGCACAATGAGCAGTTCTTC,CAIRSARHNEQFF
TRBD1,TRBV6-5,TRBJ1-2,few,TGTGCCAGCAGTGCCCAGGGGGGAGGCAACTATGGCTACACCTTC,CASSAQGGGNYGYTF
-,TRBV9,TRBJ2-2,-,TGTGCCAGCAGTGTCAGATCGGAGACCGGGGAGCTGTTTTTT,CASSVRSETGELFF
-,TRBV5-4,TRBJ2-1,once,TGTGCCAGCAGCTTGGCACAGGGTGCCCCCAATGAGCAGTTCTTC,CASSLAQGAPNEQFF
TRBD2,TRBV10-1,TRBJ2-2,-,TGCGCCAGCAGTGAGATTGGGACTAGCACCGCCGGGGAGCTGTTTTTT,CASSEIGTSTAGELFF
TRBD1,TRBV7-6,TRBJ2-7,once,TGTGCCAGCAGCTCCAGGGGGCAACGCTACGAGCAGTACTTC,CASSSRGQRYEQYF
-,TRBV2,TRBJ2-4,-,TGTGCCAGCTCCCTCCGGGGGGCCAAAAACATTCAGTACTTC,CASSLRGAKNIQYF
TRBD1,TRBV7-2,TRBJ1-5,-,TGTGCCAGCGGGGACAGGGTGGGGAGTGGTCAGCCCCAGCATTTT,CASGDRVGSGQPQHF
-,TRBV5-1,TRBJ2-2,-,TGCGCCAGCAGCTTGGGGAGAACCACCGGGGAGCTGTTTTTT,CASSLGRTTGELFF